This T cell receptor beta chain derives from a study of OX40 agonist ivuxolimab in advanced cancers. Study in general: Patients with prior anti-PD-1, anti-PD-L1 or anti-CTLA-4 therapy were eligible; 35% to 50% had some. Study results and caveats: Within 6 weeks, CD4+ and CD8+ blood T cells expanded clonally at 0.1 to 3.0 mg/kg. Researchers did not determine the expanded peripheral T cells' antigen specificity.

A remark on this clone: What it binds is unknown.

The CDR3 is 11 amino acids. Looked up from germline, CDR1 is MNHNS and CDR2 is SASEGT. V lost 7 bases and J 2 bases, leaving 5 bases between the germline ends. Method: immunoSEQ multiplex PCR; TCRdb's copy keeps in-frame clones and lacks some. The data hold some 60,000 clones, with under 85% observed a single time. The V gene is TRBV6-1, the J gene TRBJ2-5; D gene uncertain. Sequenced here: CD4+ or CD8+ T cells sorted from blood, sampled in a trial of the OX40 agonist ivuxolimab. The source of this sequence is an adult with an advanced solid tumor such as melanoma, head and neck, liver or kidney cancer. The CDR3, as DNA: TGTGCCAGCATGGGTCAAGAGACCCAGTACTTC. This sequence encodes CASMGQETQYF.